Listed below are T cell receptor beta chains from one sample, sequenced in a study of blood T cell repertoires in COVID-19. The assay was immunoSEQ multiplex PCR, and TCRdb's table has in-frame clones only and misses some. The table shows 120,000 to 150,000 clones, with 87% occurring only once. The sample taken for sequencing was peripheral blood. Every receptor here comes from a man aged 50 to 60 who had recovered from COVID-19. Both conserved end residues are part of each CDR3. Fields, in order: V gene, clone size, J gene, D gene, CDR3 protein, CDR3 DNA. The D gene is left open where the match is weak. Some rows have no size entry. The others give once, few or many, or a class for an expanded clone.

V gene: TRBV29-1
clone size: few
J gene: TRBJ1-5
D gene: .
CDR3 protein: CSVEAAGGQPQHF
CDR3 DNA: TGCAGCGTTGAGGCGGCCGGTGGCCAGCCCCAGCATTTT

V gene: TRBV6-5
clone size: .
J gene: TRBJ2-7
D gene: .
CDR3 protein: CASSYRPGTQTYEQYF
CDR3 DNA: TGTGCCAGCAGTTACCGTCCCGGGACACAAACCTACGAGCAGTACTTC

V gene: TRBV3-1/TRBV3-2
clone size: .
J gene: TRBJ1-5
D gene: .
CDR3 protein: CASSQGLPGNGQPQHF
CDR3 DNA: TGTGCCAGCAGCCAAGGGTTGCCAGGGAACGGCCAGCCCCAGCATTTT

V gene: TRBV11-3
clone size: .
J gene: TRBJ1-1
D gene: .
CDR3 protein: CASSLGTMNTEAFF
CDR3 DNA: TGTGCCAGCAGCTTGGGCACCATGAACACTGAAGCTTTCTTT

V gene: TRBV11-2
clone size: .
J gene: TRBJ2-1
D gene: TRBD2
CDR3 protein: CASSPLSGGYNEQFF
CDR3 DNA: TGTGCCAGCAGCCCTTTGAGCGGGGGCTACAATGAGCAGTTCTTC

V gene: TRBV11-2
clone size: .
J gene: TRBJ1-4
D gene: TRBD1
CDR3 protein: CASSLVTGRGEKLFF
CDR3 DNA: TGTGCCAGCAGCTTAGTGACAGGGCGAGGTGAAAAACTGTTTTTT

V gene: TRBV6-5
clone size: .
J gene: TRBJ2-3
D gene: TRBD2
CDR3 protein: CASAKGGGATDTQYF
CDR3 DNA: TGTGCCAGCGCCAAAGGCGGGGGGGCGACAGATACGCAGTATTTT

V gene: TRBV7-8
clone size: few
J gene: TRBJ1-3
D gene: .
CDR3 protein: CASSLGVTTSGNTIYF
CDR3 DNA: TGTGCCAGCAGCTTAGGTGTGACAACCTCTGGAAACACCATATATTTT

V gene: TRBV19
clone size: .
J gene: TRBJ1-5
D gene: .
CDR3 protein: CASSTRQTNQPQHF
CDR3 DNA: TGTGCCAGTAGTACCCGACAGACCAATCAGCCCCAGCATTTT

V gene: TRBV11-3
clone size: .
J gene: TRBJ2-7
D gene: TRBD1
CDR3 protein: CASSTRDSSYEQYF
CDR3 DNA: TGTGCCAGCAGCACCCGGGACAGTTCCTACGAGCAGTACTTC

V gene: TRBV2
clone size: .
J gene: TRBJ2-5
D gene: .
CDR3 protein: CASTRGQETQYF
CDR3 DNA: TGTGCCAGCACCAGGGGACAAGAGACCCAGTACTTC

V gene: TRBV2
clone size: .
J gene: TRBJ1-3
D gene: .
CDR3 protein: CASSVDTDSGNTIYF
CDR3 DNA: TGTGCCAGCAGTGTTGACACCGACTCTGGAAACACCATATATTTT

V gene: TRBV3-1/TRBV3-2
clone size: once
J gene: TRBJ2-3
D gene: TRBD2
CDR3 protein: CASSHQAGVSTDTQYF
CDR3 DNA: TGTGCCAGCAGCCATCAGGCGGGGGTGAGCACAGATACGCAGTATTTT

V gene: TRBV10-3
clone size: .
J gene: TRBJ2-5
D gene: TRBD2
CDR3 protein: CAISGGGDETQYF
CDR3 DNA: TGTGCCATCAGTGGGGGAGGGGATGAGACCCAGTACTTC

V gene: TRBV7-2
clone size: .
J gene: TRBJ2-7
D gene: TRBD1
CDR3 protein: CASSDRQGFHEQYF
CDR3 DNA: TGTGCCAGCAGCGACCGACAGGGATTCCACGAGCAGTACTTC

V gene: TRBV5-6
clone size: .
J gene: TRBJ1-1
D gene: .
CDR3 protein: CASSSPGQGGSSFF
CDR3 DNA: TGTGCCAGCAGCTCGCCGGGCCAAGGGGGATCGTCTTTCTTT